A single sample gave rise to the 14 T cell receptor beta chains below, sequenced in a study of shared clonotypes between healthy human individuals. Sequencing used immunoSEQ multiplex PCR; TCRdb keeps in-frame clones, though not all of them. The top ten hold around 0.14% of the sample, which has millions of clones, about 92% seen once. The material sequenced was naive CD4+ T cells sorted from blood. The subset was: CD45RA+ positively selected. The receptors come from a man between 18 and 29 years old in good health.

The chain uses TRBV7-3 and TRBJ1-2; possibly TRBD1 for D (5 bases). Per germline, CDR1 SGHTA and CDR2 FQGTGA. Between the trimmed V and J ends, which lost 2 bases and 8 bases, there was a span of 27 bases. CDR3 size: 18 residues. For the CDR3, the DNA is TGTGCCAGCAGCTTAGGAGAGCTGAGGGCCAGGGAATTTGACGGCTACACCTTC. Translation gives CASSLGELRAREFDGYTF.

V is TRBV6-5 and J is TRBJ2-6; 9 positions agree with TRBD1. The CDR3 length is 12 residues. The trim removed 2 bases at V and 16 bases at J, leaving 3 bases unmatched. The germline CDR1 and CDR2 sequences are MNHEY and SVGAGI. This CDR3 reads CASSYTGQGLTF. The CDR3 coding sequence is TGTGCCAGCAGTTACACGGGACAGGGACTGACTTTC.

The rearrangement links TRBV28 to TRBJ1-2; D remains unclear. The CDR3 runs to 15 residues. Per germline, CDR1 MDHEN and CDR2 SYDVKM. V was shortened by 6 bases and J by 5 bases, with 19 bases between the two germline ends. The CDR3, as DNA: TGTGCCAGCAGCCTCTCCGACTCCTGGAAATATGGCTACACCTTC. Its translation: CASSLSDSWKYGYTF.

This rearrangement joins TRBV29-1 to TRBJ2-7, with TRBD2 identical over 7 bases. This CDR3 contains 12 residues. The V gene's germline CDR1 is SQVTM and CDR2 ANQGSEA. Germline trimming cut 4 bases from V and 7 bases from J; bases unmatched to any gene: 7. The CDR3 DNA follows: TGCAGCGTTGTACTAGCGAGTAGAGAGCAGTACTTC. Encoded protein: CSVVLASREQYF.

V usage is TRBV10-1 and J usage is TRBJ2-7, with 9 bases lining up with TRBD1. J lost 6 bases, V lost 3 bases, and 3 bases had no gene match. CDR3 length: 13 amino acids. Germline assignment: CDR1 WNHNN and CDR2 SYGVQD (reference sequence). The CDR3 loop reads CASSDWTGAEQYF. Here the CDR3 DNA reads TGCGCCAGCAGTGATTGGACAGGGGCCGAGCAGTACTTC.

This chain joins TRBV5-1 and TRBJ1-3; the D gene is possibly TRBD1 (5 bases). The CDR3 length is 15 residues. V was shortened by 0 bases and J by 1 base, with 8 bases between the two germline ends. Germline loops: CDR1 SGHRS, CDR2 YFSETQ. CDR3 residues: CASSLGTQSGNTIYF. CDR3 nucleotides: TGCGCCAGCAGCTTGGGGACACAGTCTGGAAACACCATATATTTT.

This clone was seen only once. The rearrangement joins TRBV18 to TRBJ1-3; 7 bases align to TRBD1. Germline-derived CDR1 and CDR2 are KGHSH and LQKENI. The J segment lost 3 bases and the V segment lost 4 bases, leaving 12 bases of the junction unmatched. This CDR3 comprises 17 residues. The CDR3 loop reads CASSQLGQASIGNTIYF. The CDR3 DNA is TGTGCCAGCTCACAATTAGGACAGGCTTCGATTGGAAACACCATATATTTT.

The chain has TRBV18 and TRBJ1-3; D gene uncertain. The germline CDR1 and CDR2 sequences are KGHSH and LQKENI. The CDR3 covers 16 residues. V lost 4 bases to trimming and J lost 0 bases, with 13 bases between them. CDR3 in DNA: TGTGCCAGCTCACTGACCCTGGGGTACTCTGGAAACACCATATATTTT. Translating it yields CASSLTLGYSGNTIYF.

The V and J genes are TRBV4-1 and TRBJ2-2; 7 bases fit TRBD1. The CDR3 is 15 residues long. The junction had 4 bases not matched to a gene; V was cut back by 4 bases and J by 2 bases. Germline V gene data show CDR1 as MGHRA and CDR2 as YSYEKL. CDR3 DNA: TGCGCCAGCAGCCCCGGGACAGTTAACACCGGGGAGCTGTTTTTT. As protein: CASSPGTVNTGELFF.

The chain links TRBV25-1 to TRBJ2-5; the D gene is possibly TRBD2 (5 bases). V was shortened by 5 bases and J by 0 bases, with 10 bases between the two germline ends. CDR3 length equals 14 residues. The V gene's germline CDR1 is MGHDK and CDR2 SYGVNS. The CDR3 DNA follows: TGTGCCAGCAGTTCGAGACTAAACCAAGAGACCCAGTACTTC. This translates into CASSSRLNQETQYF.

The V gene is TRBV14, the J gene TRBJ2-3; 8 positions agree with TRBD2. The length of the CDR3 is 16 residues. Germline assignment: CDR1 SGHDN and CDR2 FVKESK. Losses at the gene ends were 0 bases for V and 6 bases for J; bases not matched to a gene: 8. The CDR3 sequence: CASSQDRSGGADTQYF. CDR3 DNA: TGTGCCAGCAGCCAAGATCGGTCGGGAGGGGCTGATACGCAGTATTTT.

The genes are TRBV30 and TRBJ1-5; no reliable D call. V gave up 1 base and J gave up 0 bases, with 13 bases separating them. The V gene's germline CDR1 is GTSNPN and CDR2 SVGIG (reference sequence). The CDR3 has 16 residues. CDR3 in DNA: TGTGCCTGGAGTGCTCCGTTACAAGTTAGCAATCAGCCCCAGCATTTT. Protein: CAWSAPLQVSNQPQHF.

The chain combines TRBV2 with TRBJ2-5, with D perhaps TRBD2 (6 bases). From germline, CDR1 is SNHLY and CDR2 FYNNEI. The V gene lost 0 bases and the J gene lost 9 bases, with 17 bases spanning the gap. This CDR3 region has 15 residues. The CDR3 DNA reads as TGTGCCAGCAGTGAAGCAATCCTAGAATCGGGGGCCCAGTACTTC. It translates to CASSEAILESGAQYF.

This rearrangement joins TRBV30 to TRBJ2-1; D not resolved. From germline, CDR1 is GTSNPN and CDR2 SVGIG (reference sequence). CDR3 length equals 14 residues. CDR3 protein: CAIYHRAKGNEQFF. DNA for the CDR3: TGTGCTATATATCACCGGGCGAAGGGCAATGAGCAGTTCTTC.